Detailed here is one TCR beta chain. It lacks a known antigen. No much larger clone exists at a distance of one base, and base qualities are not known. In total, roughly 710 healthy bone marrow donors made up the cohort. All cohort members were sampled while nominally healthy, although unrecorded immune exposures were likely present. The donor tested CMV seropositive, placing the donor among the approximately 290 seropositive members of the cohort. A peripheral blood sample was collected from each donor, and TCR beta sequencing was performed on peripheral blood mononuclear cells. The Qiagen DNeasy Blood Extraction Kit was used to extract genomic DNA from the blood cell samples. These data originate in a study of cytomegalovirus exposure and HLA in healthy donors (dated by TCRdb to the late 2010s). With regard to the full study: In an earlier analysis of fewer than 750 of the donors, around 290 Gb of sequence data and 90 million to 130 million unique TCR beta sequences from 150 million to 200 million T cells were reported. A later analysis re-analyzed previously published TCR beta repertoires from hundreds of donors and added high-resolution HLA genotyping to study TCR occurrence patterns. In a later genetic analysis, genome-wide SNP genotypes for about three fifths of the 666 donors were used, and that subset was treated as a discovery cohort. In addition to the first cohort of several hundred subjects, a separate validation cohort of approximately 130 different subjects was used. An earlier analysis of 450 to 750 of the donors used high-throughput TCR beta sequencing to judge whether each TCR beta V gene segment behaved as functional or pseudogenic. Roughly 300 gigabases of sequencing data and tens of millions of unique TCR sequences were included in an early release covering about 700 HLA-typed donors. Across about 380 genotyped donors of the cohort, an average of about 240,000 unique TCR beta nucleotide sequences per donor were sequenced, and roughly 20% of those sequences were non-productive. The study profiled the T cell repertoires of approximately 700 subjects by immunosequencing and related them to cytomegalovirus serostatus. Donor age, sex, ethnicity and CMV serostatus were collected together with the repertoire data. Rather than using new phenotypic data, the later analysis identified candidate immune exposures from TCR beta sequences and from how often those sequences occurred across donors. To predict cytomegalovirus infection status, the study combined high-throughput TCR immunosequencing, statistical association of individual TCRs with disease status, and machine learning. Of the roughly 400 genotyped donors, about 80% fell in the genetic ancestry cluster associated with self-reported Caucasian donors. Typing coverage varied by locus: roughly 629-640 donors for A, B, C, DRB1 and DQB1; about 520 for DQA1; about 590 for DPA1; about 450 for DPB1. The study aimed to test whether signatures of past pathogen exposure could be identified by cataloging public T cell receptors. HLA typing covered class I and class II loci at four-digit resolution. Every repertoire in the discovery cohort had been generated on one and the same sequencing platform. Four to six DR-DQ haplotypes were handled as single units for association and clustering, since linkage in the cohort was strong. What the authors observed across the whole study: The authors suggested that the approach could potentially be generalized to other disease states and immunological phenotypes. Broadly in line with IMGT annotations, most TCR beta V segments showed up in productive rearrangements about 87% or about 30% of the time in an earlier analysis of some 590 of the donors. A later analysis found that most CMV-associated TCR beta chains appeared HLA-restricted, with HLA associations seemingly driven largely by CMV exposure. A cluster of highly shared sequence variants was judged likely to be a technical artifact of the sequencing pipeline. Across donors, most TCR sequences were observed very rarely, whereas some public TCRs were present in many individuals. Compared with equally common non-associated chains, HLA-associated TCR beta chains in a later analysis were more clonally expanded and had lower generation probabilities. Sequencing depth was assumed to be roughly uniform across donors in the presence/absence analyses, though that assumption may not hold. Some IMGT-functional V segments, including TRBV6-2 and TRBV6-3, could not be distinguished by the 87-base-pair reads and were therefore excluded. According to a later genetic analysis, donors in an Asian-associated ancestry cluster had fewer N-insertions in productive TCRs than the approximately 710-donor mean. When HLA alleles, especially DR and DQ, strongly co-occurred, TCR associations were difficult to assign to individual alleles. A later analysis reported that several top co-occurrence clusters appeared linked to parvovirus B19, influenza, CMV and Epstein-Barr virus. A later analysis found that TCR association rates varied across HLA loci, with DRB1 alleles showing the most associated TCRs and HLA-C alleles the fewest. Because HLA typing was unavailable for some donors at each locus, only the typed subset was used in association tests. V-gene and J-gene trimming of TCR beta chains was associated with a missense DCLRE1C variant in a later genetic analysis, and the association was replicated in an independent cohort. A further reported finding was that TCR beta sequences accurately predicted the HLA-A and HLA-B alleles for most subjects in the first cohort. A few of the identified cytomegalovirus-associated TCR beta chains were confirmed in vitro to be specific for cytomegalovirus antigens. In both the original and validation cohorts, the classifier was reported to diagnose cytomegalovirus status with high specificity and sensitivity. The only immune exposure information available for the cohort was CMV serostatus. Only TCR beta chains were sequenced in this cohort, and the absence of alpha or paired-chain data limited detectable features. Correlated functional status among segregating V segments might reflect linkage disequilibrium, but an unknown experimental factor could not be ruled out. In the study, about 150 TCR beta chains were listed as associated with cytomegalovirus. At a false discovery rate of 0.05, a later analysis linked some 18,000 TCR beta sequences to specific HLA alleles. Because counts were too low, 15 to 20 rarely observed V segments, including chromosome 9 orphons, were left out of the earlier analysis of some 600 of the donors.

The library was produced with the immunoSEQ multiplex PCR assay. A mixture of 60 forward primers for TCR Vbeta segments and 13 reverse primers for TCR Jbeta segments was used in the multiplex PCR. A multiplex PCR assay on genomic DNA amplified the CDR3 region of rearranged TCR beta genes. Amplified TCR beta libraries were sequenced as 87-base-pair reads on the Illumina HiSeq System. Per the original workflow: A later analysis counted tens of millions of unique TCR beta chains across the roughly 700 repertoires, and roughly 11 million of these chains were shared by at least two donors. A nearest-neighbor algorithm error-corrected the raw reads and collapsed the reads into unique sequences, merging closely related sequences to remove PCR and sequencing errors. V, D and J gene segments were assigned by aligning CDR3 sequences to IMGT reference sequences. For a sequence to be retained, a match of at least six nucleotides to both a V gene segment and a J gene segment was required. Rearrangements were classified as productive when the CDR3 lacked stop codons and remained in frame with V and J, and all other rearrangements were classified as non-productive. CDR3 was defined according to IMGT convention as the region running from the second conserved V-encoded cysteine to the conserved J-encoded phenylalanine. Sequences without an unambiguous match to a single V gene segment were excluded from the earlier analysis of about 630 of the donors. In an earlier analysis of 450 to 750 of the donors, a V segment was called functional when productive rearrangements were above 56.7%, and segregating when the standard deviation between donors exceeded 5%. A statistical classification framework was built to diagnose cytomegalovirus status from the catalog of TCR beta chain sequences. A later analysis assigned V and J genes by comparing TCR nucleotide sequences with IMGT/GENE-DB human TR gene sequences. Using the TCRdist pipeline, a later analysis assigned CDR3 sequences along with most-parsimonious VDJ recombination scenarios. In a later analysis, each TCR beta chain was defined by its CDR3 amino acid sequence together with its V-gene family, and reads without a unique V-gene family were excluded. In a later analysis, 450 to 600 highly shared, low-generation-probability nucleotide sequences were removed to address suspected cross-contamination and a sequencing artifact. In a later analysis, a clonal expansion index for each public chain was calculated from normalized within-repertoire ranks of inferred template counts. Generation probabilities in a later analysis came from a VDJ recombination model fitted to out-of-frame rearrangements, and those results were checked against IGoR. Hypergeometric tests were used in a later analysis to score TCR-TCR, TCR-HLA and TCR-CMV co-occurrence, with a repertoire-size bias correction applied to the TCR pairs. A later analysis estimated false discovery rates by permuting HLA or CMV assignments 20 times. In a later analysis, co-occurring TCRs were grouped using DBSCAN, and TCRdist sequence similarity was added for clustering within HLA-allele-positive subsets. Repertoires with fewer than 30,000 or more than 120,000 public chains were left out of co-occurrence clustering, as were a handful of repertoires with anomalous nucleotide sharing. TCRdb re-hosts the immuneACCESS table, in-frame sequences only. Its copies lack some clones; in the studies checked, an unresolved V gene accounts for under half of them, and the cause for the rest is not known. From that table come the V and J calls and clone size; the DNA was used to work out D and trimming. This sample holds 160,000 or so clones; about four fifths were observed only once. The ten largest clones take up approximately 7% of the sample.

CDR1 LNHNV and CDR2 YYDKDF were looked up in the germline V gene (reference sequence). The CDR3 contains 17 residues, cysteine and phenylalanine counted. Solely the CDR3 DNA is kept, with 51 bases framed from the first base. Ends trimmed: V by 0 bases, J by 0 bases; bases unmatched to a gene: 8. The receptor chain draws on TRBV15 and TRBJ2-7; 7 central nucleotides agree with TRBD2. The sequence was collected from a woman aged 25 to 45 in good health and CMV-seropositive. The specimen sequenced was PBMCs. The CDR3 corresponds to CATSRETMSGASYEQYF. The nucleotide sequence reads as follows: TGTGCCACCAGCAGAGAGACTATGAGCGGGGCCTCCTACGAGCAGTACTTC.